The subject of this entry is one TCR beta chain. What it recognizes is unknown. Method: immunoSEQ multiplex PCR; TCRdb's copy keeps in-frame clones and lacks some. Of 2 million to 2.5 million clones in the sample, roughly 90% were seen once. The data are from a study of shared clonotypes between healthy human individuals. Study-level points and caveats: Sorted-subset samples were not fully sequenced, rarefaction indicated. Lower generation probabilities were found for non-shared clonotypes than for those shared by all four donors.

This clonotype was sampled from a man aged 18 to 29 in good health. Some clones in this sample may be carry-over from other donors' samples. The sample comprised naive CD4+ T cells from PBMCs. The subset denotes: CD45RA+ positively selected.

The CDR3 protein is CASSSGLAGNQYF. CDR3 bases: TGTGCCAGCAGCTCCGGACTAGCGGGAAACCAGTACTTC. The chain has TRBV11-2 and TRBJ2-5; 12 bases fit TRBD2. CDR1 is SGHAT and CDR2 is FQNNGV in the germline V gene. Losses at the gene ends were 4 bases for V and 10 bases for J; bases not matched to a gene: 4. The CDR3 is 13 amino acids.